The rows below give T cell receptor beta chains drawn from one sample of a study of T cell responses to AZD1222 COVID-19 vaccine. Sequenced by immunoSEQ multiplex PCR; TCRdb stores in-frame clones only, minus some. The sample comprises some 180,000 clones, 85% to 95% of which are singletons, and about 9.4% rests with the top ten. Sequenced here: peripheral blood, sampled on day 0 of AZD1222 vaccination. Source of these receptors: an adult in good health. Each CDR3 is given with its conserved first and last residue.

v_call	j_call	cdr3_aa
TRBV9	TRBJ2-3	CASSVQAGFSTDTQYF
TRBV6-5	TRBJ1-3	CASSYDSLQGNTIYF
TRBV27	TRBJ2-1	CASSFGGRALYNEQFF
TRBV28	TRBJ2-5	CASSSYIAGKETQYF
TRBV7-6	TRBJ1-2	CASSLDGSGYTF
TRBV21-1	TRBJ2-5	CASSPPVGREGTQYF
TRBV5-1	TRBJ2-5	CASSLQGSGETQYF
TRBV28	TRBJ2-4	CASSRLAGGTGGNIQYF
TRBV3-1/TRBV3-2	TRBJ1-1	CASSQASRPEAFF
TRBV6-5	TRBJ1-5	CASSSGLNQPQHF
TRBV25-1	TRBJ2-7	CASSGFGTGDYEQYF
TRBV10-1	TRBJ1-2	CASSEQGDYGYTF
TRBV29-1	TRBJ1-3	CSVVASGNTIYF
TRBV5-1	TRBJ1-2	CASSILREGYGYTF
TRBV6-5	TRBJ1-2	CASGLGYGYTF
TRBV4-2	TRBJ1-1	CASSQPEPYGMNTEAFF
TRBV11-2	TRBJ1-5	CASSLQGGNQPQHF
TRBV5-6	TRBJ1-2	CASRYLGRTALKTDGYTF
TRBV7-3	TRBJ1-2	CASSSLRPTGSNYGYTF
TRBV12-3/TRBV12-4	TRBJ1-2	CASSFLGNYGYTF
TRBV19	TRBJ1-5	CASSITQGGNQPQHF
TRBV12-5	TRBJ2-3	CASGPPSGSTDTQYF